The T cell receptor beta chain under discussion was sequenced for a study of shared clonotypes between healthy human individuals. Study results and caveats: Only blood was sampled; tissue repertoires likely differ. Four donors held about 4.5% of naive CD4 clonotypes in common.

The germline gives CDR1 MDHEN, CDR2 SYDVKM. This CDR3 contains 14 residues. V was pared by 2 bases and J by 4 bases, with 11 bases between. Investigators divided CD4+ cells into CD45RA+ naive and CD45RA-negative memory subsets. This clone was seen a single time. As yet, its antigen is unknown. Different DNA sequences within this sample yield the same CDR3. It was across several immunoSEQ plates that each subset's genomic DNA was evenly split. Method: immunoSEQ multiplex PCR; TCRdb's copy keeps in-frame clones and lacks some. The profile shows roughly 1,500,000 clones, 95% to 99% of them singletons. The source of this sequence is a man aged 30-40 years in good health. Sequencing was performed on naive CD4+ T cells sorted from blood. Subset noted: CD45RA+ positively selected. The chain joins TRBV28 to TRBJ1-1; D perhaps matches TRBD1 (5 bases). The CDR3 protein is CASSLLGAGTEAFF. The DNA of the CDR3 is TGTGCCAGCAGTTTACTTGGGGCTGGCACTGAAGCTTTCTTT.